There are many counts of the clone carrying this T cell receptor (beta chain). Its antigen is still unknown. This sample is drawn from a study of T-cell reconstitution after alpha-beta-depleted transplantation in children. Points from the study as a whole: There were reportedly several hundred expanded graft clones from which alpha-beta T cells came about two months after transplant. From surviving recipient T cells and thymic progenitors came the high day-60 TCRbeta diversity observed in some patients. From newly produced T cells came most of the T-cell counts and diversity one year after transplant.

The V end lost 4 bases, the J end lost 5 bases, and 12 bases lay between the germline ends. Germline CDR1 and CDR2: SGHRS and YFSETQ. The length of the CDR3 is 14 residues. Unique molecular identifiers were incorporated when the TCRbeta library was constructed. TCRdb passed the PCR reads through MiXCR, listing each CDR3 protein once. This sample yields roughly 120,000 distinct CDR3 sequences, of which around a tenth are seen a single time; less than 40% belongs to the top ten. This TCR derives from a boy between 2 and 15 years old with acute lymphoblastic leukemia, due to receive a stem cell transplant. The starting material was PBMCs, obtained before TCRalphabeta/CD19-depleted stem cell transplant. This chain links TRBV5-1 with TRBJ2-2; unclear D gene. The CDR3 sequence: CASSARIATGELFF. The CDR3 nucleotides are TGCGCCAGCAGCGCTCGAATTGCTACCGGGGAGCTGTTTTTT.